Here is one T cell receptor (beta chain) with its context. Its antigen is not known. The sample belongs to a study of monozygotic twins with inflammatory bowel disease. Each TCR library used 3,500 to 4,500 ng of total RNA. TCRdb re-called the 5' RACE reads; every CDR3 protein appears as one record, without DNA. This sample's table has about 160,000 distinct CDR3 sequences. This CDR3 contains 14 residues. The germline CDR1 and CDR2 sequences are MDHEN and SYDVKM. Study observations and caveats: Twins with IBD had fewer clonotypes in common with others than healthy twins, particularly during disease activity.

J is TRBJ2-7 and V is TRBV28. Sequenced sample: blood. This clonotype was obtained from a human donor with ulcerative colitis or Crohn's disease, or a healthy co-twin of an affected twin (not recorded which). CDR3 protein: CASSLGHKPYEQYF. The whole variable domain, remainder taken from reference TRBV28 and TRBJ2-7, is DVKVTQSSRYLVKRTGEKVFLECVQDMDHENMFWYRQDPGLGLRLIYFSYDVKMKEKGDIPEGYSVSREKKERFSLILESASTNQTSMYLCASSLGHKPYEQYFGPGTRLTVT.